This T cell receptor beta chain was identified during a study of T cell changes during pregnancy in multiple sclerosis. Assay: immunoSEQ multiplex PCR; the TCRdb copy retains only in-frame clones and omits some. The sample records under 50,000 clones, approximately 90% being singletons. Trimming removed 4 bases at V and 6 bases at J, with 10 bases between. Germline lookup yields CDR1 SGHNT and CDR2 YYREEE (reference sequence). The CDR3 runs to 12 residues. The sample in question was CD4+ T cells from peripheral blood mononuclear cells, obtained in the second trimester of pregnancy. The rearrangement links TRBV5-4 to TRBJ1-1; a weak D match, TRBD1 (6 bases). The sequence was obtained from a female donor in good health, enrolled as a control in a pregnancy study. CDR3 sequence reads: CASSRGGAEAFF. DNA for the CDR3: TGTGCCAGCAGCAGAGGGGGGGCTGAAGCTTTCTTT.